The 24 T cell receptor beta chains below were found in one sample sequenced in a study of blood T cell repertoires in COVID-19. The data were produced by immunoSEQ multiplex PCR, yet TCRdb's version contains in-frame clones alone and is incomplete. The table shows some 130,000 clones, with approximately 70% occurring only once. The sequenced sample consisted of peripheral blood. These receptors originate from a woman between 65 and 79 years old with acute or convalescent COVID-19.

This clone has only a few counts. The CDR3 sequence: CASSFNPGLASYEQYF. The CDR3 region has the DNA TGTGCCAGCAGCTTTAATCCTGGACTGGCCTCCTACGAGCAGTACTTC. V gene TRBV7-2 combines with J gene TRBJ2-7; maybe TRBD2 (5 bases). Deletions cut 3 bases from V and 0 bases from J, with 15 bases between. The CDR3 spans 16 residues. Germline-derived CDR1 and CDR2 are SGHTA and FQGNSA. Variable domain in full (rest from reference TRBV7-2 and TRBJ2-7): GAGVSQSPSNKVTEKGKDVELRCDPISGHTALYWYRQSLGQGLEFLIYFQGNSAPDKSGLPSDRFSAERTGGSVSTLTIQRTQQEDSAVYLCASSFNPGLASYEQYFGPGTRLTVT.

This sequence joins TRBV21-1 and TRBJ2-3; TRBD2, the table's D call, was not compared with the DNA. TRBV21-1 is described as a pseudogene. The CDR3 covers 16 residues. CDR3 residues: CASSPPPGGSTDTQYF. CDR3 sequence (DNA): TGTGCCAGCAGCCCACCCCCTGGGGGGTCCACAGATACGCAGTATTTT.

This clone showed up just a few times. As DNA, the CDR3 is TGTGCCAGCAGCCCACTGACAGGGGGATATAATTCACCCCTCCACTTT. As protein: CASSPLTGGYNSPLHF. The J gene is TRBJ1-6, the V gene TRBV3-1 (or the pseudogene TRBV3-2), with 9 bases aligning to TRBD1. V gave up 4 bases and J gave up 4 bases; unmatched junction bases: 5. The CDR3 has 16 residues. From germline, CDR1 is LGHDT and CDR2 YNNKEL (reference sequence).

This chain joins TRBV3-1 (or the pseudogene TRBV3-2) and TRBJ2-3; TRBD2 is a possible D gene (5 bases). The germline V gene encodes CDR1 LGHDT and CDR2 YNNKEL (reference sequence). V was cut by 6 bases and J by 2 bases, with 15 bases left in between. The CDR3 runs 15 residues. CDR3 in DNA: TGTGCCAGCAGTTACGGACTGCCTCCCACAGATACGCAGTATTTT. Translated, it gives CASSYGLPPTDTQYF.

The chain uses TRBV12-3 or TRBV12-4 and TRBJ1-2; D not resolved. This CDR3 comprises 12 residues. The V gene lost 4 bases and the J gene lost 0 bases, with 3 bases spanning the gap. CDR3: CASSSSNYGYTF. CDR3 coding DNA: TGTGCCAGCAGTTCATCTAACTATGGCTACACCTTC.

The rearrangement uses TRBV29-1 and TRBJ1-1; maybe TRBD1 (6 bases). Germline CDR1 reads SQVTM; CDR2 reads ANQGSEA. The CDR3 extends over 11 amino acids. The V gene lost 7 bases and the J gene lost 1 base, with 7 bases spanning the gap. CDR3 region: CSGGQNTEAFF. The CDR3 DNA reads as TGCAGCGGGGGACAGAACACTGAAGCTTTCTTT.

V and J are TRBV6-5 and TRBJ2-1, with 7 bases lining up with TRBD1. Germline V CDR1 and CDR2: MNHEY, SVGAGI. The junction had 7 bases not matched to a gene; V was cut back by 5 bases and J by 3 bases. The CDR3 has 15 residues. The CDR3 is CASSTNRGHYNEQFF. DNA for the CDR3: TGTGCCAGCAGTACAAACAGGGGCCACTACAATGAGCAGTTCTTC.

This clone was observed at least ten times. J is TRBJ1-4 and V is TRBV7-9; 8 nucleotides align to TRBD1. J gave up 8 bases and V 3 bases, and 8 bases lay outside the gene matches. Germline assignment: CDR1 SEHNR and CDR2 FQNEAQ (reference sequence). The CDR3 has 15 amino acids. The CDR3 sequence is CASSFRRDRPEKLFF. The CDR3 bases are TGTGCCAGCAGCTTCCGCCGGGACAGGCCAGAAAAACTGTTTTTT. Complete variable domain (other parts from reference TRBV7-9 and TRBJ1-4): DTGVSQNPRHKITKRGQNVTFRCDPISEHNRLYWYRQTLGQGPEFLTYFQNEAQLEKSRLLSDRFSAERPKGSFSTLEIQRTEQGDSAMYLCASSFRRDRPEKLFFGSGTQLSVL.

The gene calls are TRBV4-2 and TRBJ2-5; 10 positions agree with TRBD1. The CDR3 length is 14 residues. After removal of 6 bases from V and 5 bases from J, the junction contained 6 bases not matched to a gene. Germline V lookup: CDR1 LGHNA, CDR2 YNFKEQ. The CDR3 DNA is TGTGCCAGCAGTCCGGGACAGGGGAGGGAGACCCAGTACTTC. It specifies CASSPGQGRETQYF.

The chain links TRBV19 to TRBJ1-1; TRBD1 might be the D (5 bases). The CDR3 consists of 13 residues. V was pared by 5 bases and J by 4 bases, with 11 bases between. Germline assignment: CDR1 LNHDA and CDR2 SQIVND (reference sequence). CDR3 DNA: TGTGCCAGTAGTTCACAGGTCGGCACTGAAGCTTTCTTT. Its protein product is CASSSQVGTEAFF.

This clone has only one observation. The chain couples TRBV10-3 to TRBJ1-2, with 8 bases matching TRBD1. Germline V gene data show CDR1 as ENHRY and CDR2 as SYGVKD. V dropped 0 bases and J dropped 4; count of bases not matched to a gene: 4. The CDR3 runs to 15 residues. Here the CDR3 DNA reads TGTGCCATCAGTGAGTCGTGGACAGGGACCTATGGCTACACCTTC. This gives the protein CAISESWTGTYGYTF.

This rearrangement joins TRBV7-8 to TRBJ1-5; a weak D match, TRBD1 (5 bases). Per germline, CDR1 SGHVS and CDR2 FQNEAQ. V was pared by 0 bases and J by 9 bases, with 18 bases between. The CDR3 runs 16 residues. CDR3 region: CASSLAGGEPSGPQHF. For the CDR3, the DNA is TGTGCCAGCAGCTTAGCCGGAGGGGAGCCCTCGGGGCCCCAGCATTTT.

This clone was detected only a few times. The rearrangement uses TRBV19 and TRBJ2-2; 10 nucleotides align to TRBD2. The CDR3 is 16 amino acids. The germline gives CDR1 LNHDA, CDR2 SQIVND (reference sequence). With V trimmed by 6 bases and J by 4 bases, 8 bases remained unmatched. The CDR3 DNA is TGTGCCAGTAGCATTATAGCGGGGGGAGGCACCGGGGAGCTGTTTTTT. Amino acids: CASSIIAGGGTGELFF.

The genes are TRBV28 and TRBJ1-1; D possibly corresponds to TRBD1 (6 bases). CDR1 and CDR2 from the germline V gene are MDHEN and SYDVKM. The CDR3 length is 14 residues. V lost 1 base to trimming and J lost 9 bases, with 15 bases between them. The CDR3 sequence is CASSLSEGVNKAFF. In nucleotides, the CDR3 is TGTGCCAGCAGTTTATCTGAGGGGGTGAACAAAGCTTTCTTT.

This clone turned up a few times. The chain joins TRBV5-8 to TRBJ2-3; the D gene is possibly TRBD2 (5 bases). This CDR3 region has 14 residues. V was pared by 1 base and J by 5 bases, with 11 bases between. Germline V gene lookup returns CDR1 SGHTS and CDR2 YDEGEE. The chain's CDR3 is CASSLRGIGDTQYF. The CDR3 nucleotides are TGTGCCAGCAGCTTGCGGGGAATTGGAGATACGCAGTATTTT.

J is TRBJ1-1 and V is TRBV19; 10 nucleotides line up with TRBD1. Per the germline V gene, CDR1 is LNHDA and CDR2 is SQIVND (reference sequence). This CDR3 comprises 17 residues. V gave up 4 bases and J gave up 6 bases; unmatched junction bases: 14. The CDR3 bases are TGTGCCAGTAGTACCAGACAGGGGGCCGCCCTAGGCGCTGAAGCTTTCTTT. The encoded protein is CASSTRQGAALGAEAFF.

The chain uses TRBV6-5 and TRBJ2-5, with 8 bases aligning to TRBD1. The CDR3 extends over 14 amino acids. Germline CDR1 MNHEY, CDR2 SVGAGI. V shed 6 bases, J shed 3 bases, and the junction held 6 bases outside the gene matches. CDR3 nucleotides: TGTGCCAGCAGGGACGACAGGGGAGAAGAGACCCAGTACTTC. This translates into CASRDDRGEETQYF.

This chain connects TRBV9 to TRBJ2-1; D perhaps matches TRBD2 (6 bases). V was pared by 4 bases and J by 3 bases, with 23 bases between. The CDR3 covers 18 residues. Germline CDR1 and CDR2: SGDLS and YYNGEE. The CDR3 DNA follows: TGTGCCAGCAGCTCAGTCCCCCTACAAGCGGGCAACTACAATGAGCAGTTCTTC. Its protein product is CASSSVPLQAGNYNEQFF.

This clone was counted between two and nine times. V usage is TRBV5-5 and J usage is TRBJ1-2; the match to TRBD1 covers 7 bases. The V segment lost 4 bases and the J segment 4 bases; nucleotides outside the gene matches: 10. The CDR3 covers 15 residues. Germline assignment: CDR1 SGHKS and CDR2 YYEKEE (reference sequence). As DNA, the CDR3 is TGTGCCAGCAGCGTATCCGGGACAGTGGGCTATGGCTACACCTTC. It translates to CASSVSGTVGYGYTF.

The chain combines TRBV2 with TRBJ1-2; 12 bases are a match to TRBD1. Germline-derived CDR1 and CDR2 are SNHLY and FYNNEI. J gave up 4 bases and V 4 bases, and 7 bases lay outside the gene matches. There are 16 residues in the CDR3. The CDR3 DNA is TGTGCCAGCAGTGCGGGACAGGGGGCGCGGAGCTATGGCTACACCTTC. This gives the protein CASSAGQGARSYGYTF. Filled out from reference TRBV2 and TRBJ1-2, the complete variable domain reads EPEVTQTPSHQVTQMGQEVILRCVPISNHLYFYWYRQILGQKVEFLVSFYNNEISEKSEIFDDQFSVERPDGSNFTLKIRSTKLEDSAMYFCASSAGQGARSYGYTFGSGTRLTVV.

The chain carries TRBV6-6 and TRBJ2-5; TRBD1 matches at 9 bases. The CDR3 is 15 amino acids. V shed 6 bases and J 5 bases; nucleotides not matched to a gene: 10. Looked up from germline, CDR1 is MNHNY and CDR2 is SVGAGI (reference sequence). The DNA for the CDR3 is TGTGCCAGCAGCCCAAGGACAGGGGTGAAGGAGACCCAGTACTTC. This codes for CASSPRTGVKETQYF.

The chain recombines TRBV28 with TRBJ1-1, with unresolved D. This CDR3 comprises 15 residues. The ends were cut back, 2 bases at V and 6 bases at J, with 16 bases in the middle. Germline CDR1 reads MDHEN; CDR2 reads SYDVKM. The CDR3, as DNA: TGTGCCAGCAGTTTAGGGGATTTCGGGGTATCTGAAGCTTTCTTT. Encoded protein: CASSLGDFGVSEAFF.

This chain joins TRBV19 and TRBJ1-3; 7 positions agree with TRBD1. Per the germline V gene, CDR1 is LNHDA and CDR2 is SQIVND (reference sequence). Trimming took 7 bases from V and 0 from J; bases not matched to a gene: 9. The CDR3 is 16 amino acids. The CDR3 is CASTERDRASGNTIYF. As DNA, the CDR3 is TGTGCCAGTACCGAGAGAGACAGGGCCTCTGGAAACACCATATATTTT.

The sample holds one count of this clone. V usage is TRBV5-1 and J usage is TRBJ1-1; 7 positions match TRBD1. V was pared by 0 bases and J by 5 bases, with 1 base of the junction left unmatched. The CDR3 loop spans 13 amino acids. The germline V gene encodes CDR1 SGHRS and CDR2 YFSETQ. CDR3 sequence (DNA): TGCGCCAGCAGCTTGGAGGGGGCGACTGAAGCTTTCTTT. Translation: CASSLEGATEAFF.